A selection of T cell receptor beta chains follows, all from one sample in a study of patients and donors after allogeneic stem cell transplantation. TCRdb fed the RT-PCR reads into MiXCR, producing one record per CDR3 protein. The sample has approximately 200,000 distinct CDR3 sequences, over 30% seen once. Material for sequencing was blood, either unsorted or a sorted T cell fraction (not recorded which). The source is a human donor who was either an allogeneic HSCT recipient or a stem cell or donor lymphocyte infusion donor (not recorded which). It is not recorded whose cells these are; they may come from a transplant donor. The CDR3 runs from the conserved cysteine through the conserved F or W. Each record gives: J gene, V gene, CDR3 protein.

j_gene: TRBJ1-1; v_gene: TRBV29-1; CDR3aa: CSVMGVGVSHTEAFF
j_gene: TRBJ2-2; v_gene: TRBV27; CDR3aa: CASSLMAGVANTGELFF
j_gene: TRBJ1-1; v_gene: TRBV12-3/TRBV12-4; CDR3aa: CASSLRGRDTEAFF
j_gene: TRBJ2-7; v_gene: TRBV7-9; CDR3aa: CASTPNGAGVSYEQYF
j_gene: TRBJ2-1; v_gene: TRBV6-6; CDR3aa: CASRGAPFYNEQFF
j_gene: TRBJ1-5; v_gene: TRBV19; CDR3aa: CASSTRDRRPNQPQHF
j_gene: TRBJ2-7; v_gene: TRBV5-1; CDR3aa: CASGRANYEQYF
j_gene: TRBJ2-1; v_gene: TRBV5-1; CDR3aa: CASQGTRTVGNREQFF
j_gene: TRBJ1-5; v_gene: TRBV5-1; CDR3aa: CASSFSGAGQPQHF
j_gene: TRBJ1-1; v_gene: TRBV9; CDR3aa: CASSVSLGNTEAFF
j_gene: TRBJ2-5; v_gene: TRBV7-9; CDR3aa: CASSLFPRGLQETQYF
j_gene: TRBJ1-1; v_gene: TRBV7-3; CDR3aa: CASSLGAKGEAFF
j_gene: TRBJ2-7; v_gene: TRBV5-1; CDR3aa: CASSPDTGRYEQYF
j_gene: TRBJ2-1; v_gene: TRBV29-1; CDR3aa: CSVYGLTNRGEQFF
j_gene: TRBJ1-5; v_gene: TRBV30; CDR3aa: CAWKGGDNQPQHF
j_gene: TRBJ1-1; v_gene: TRBV10-3; CDR3aa: CATSLGGGDNTEAFF
j_gene: TRBJ1-2; v_gene: TRBV24-1; CDR3aa: CATSGWDRSGGYTF
j_gene: TRBJ2-2; v_gene: TRBV20-1; CDR3aa: CSVSGSTPNTGELFF
j_gene: TRBJ2-3; v_gene: TRBV7-9; CDR3aa: CASSTGTGGWEDTQYF
j_gene: TRBJ2-1; v_gene: TRBV5-1; CDR3aa: CASSLAKGQGNNEQFF
j_gene: TRBJ1-2; v_gene: TRBV5-1; CDR3aa: CASSLEGTALNYGYTF
j_gene: TRBJ2-5; v_gene: TRBV3-1; CDR3aa: CASSQDTWGPQYF